What follows describes a single T cell receptor (beta chain). CDR3 length equals 15 residues. The V gene lost 5 bases and the J gene lost 5 bases, with 19 bases spanning the gap. In germline, CDR1 is MDHEN, CDR2 SYDVKM. Regions amplified from RNA transcripts were the TCR beta CDR3 regions. The study used the HTBI primer set for a first-round RT-PCR of the TCR CDR3. One entry per CDR3 protein, called by TCRdb with MiXCR from the multiplex PCR reads. The top ten hold approximately 50% of the sample, which has around 570,000 distinct CDR3 sequences, 20% seen once. This sample is drawn from a study of T cells in Graves' hyperthyroidism and ophthalmopathy.

The rearrangement uses TRBV28 and TRBJ2-7; the D call may be TRBD1 or TRBD2 (5 bases each). The sample comprised blood. The sequence was collected from a middle-aged man with Graves' ophthalmopathy. In DNA form, the CDR3 reads TGTGCCAGCAGTGCCGGGGCATTGGTGCTCGACGAGCAGTACTTC. Translated: CASSAGALVLDEQYF.